The clone carrying this T cell receptor beta chain was counted once. The data stem from a study of blood T cell repertoires in COVID-19. Study summary: Acute-phase and convalescent COVID-19 samples originated in the United States, Italy and Spain.

The repertoire was sequenced with immunoSEQ multiplex PCR; TCRdb's copy has only in-frame clones and lacks some. The sample has 140,000 or so clones, about four fifths seen once. This CDR3 is 12 amino acids long. Trimming removed 10 bases from V and 7 bases from J; junction bases left unmatched: 5. Germline-derived CDR1 and CDR2 are MNHEY and SVGAGI. All recovered Cohort 3 donors got two negative PCRs, got clearance, or saw symptom resolution. Sequencing was performed on PBMCs or T cells enriched from blood (not recorded which). The receptor's source is a man aged 45 to 65 who had recovered from COVID-19. J is TRBJ2-1 and V is TRBV6-5; 9 positions agree with TRBD2. CDR3 region: CATGLAYNEQFF. The CDR3 DNA reads as TGTGCCACGGGACTAGCTTATAATGAGCAGTTCTTC.